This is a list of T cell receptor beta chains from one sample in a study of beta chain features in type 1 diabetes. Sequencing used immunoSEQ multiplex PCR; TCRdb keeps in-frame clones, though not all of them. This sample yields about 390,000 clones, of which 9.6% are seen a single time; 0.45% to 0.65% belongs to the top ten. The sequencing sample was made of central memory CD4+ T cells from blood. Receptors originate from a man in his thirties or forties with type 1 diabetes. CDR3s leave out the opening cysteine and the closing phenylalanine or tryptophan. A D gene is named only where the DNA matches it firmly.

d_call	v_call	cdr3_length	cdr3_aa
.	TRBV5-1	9	ASSPDIEQF
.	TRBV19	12	ASSWRTAYNEQF
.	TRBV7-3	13	ASSRALTNTGELF
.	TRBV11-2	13	ASSSGLSSYNEQF
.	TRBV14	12	ASSQYPNTGELF
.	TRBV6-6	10	AISESRVGYT
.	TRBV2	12	ASCYQGGNQPQH
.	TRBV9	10	ASSVGVETQY
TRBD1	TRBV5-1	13	ASSNPGQGAYEQY
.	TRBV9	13	ASSLGGSTNEKLF
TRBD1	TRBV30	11	AWDKTGRTEAF
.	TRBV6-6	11	ATEEFYQETQY
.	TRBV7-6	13	ASSRGAAVMETQY
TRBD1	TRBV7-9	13	ASSLSGTGGYEQY
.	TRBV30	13	AWNTMRGSGNTIY
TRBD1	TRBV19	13	AAAPTGWDADTQY
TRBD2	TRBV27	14	ASTGLAGGGTGELF
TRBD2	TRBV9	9	ASSAGGEQY
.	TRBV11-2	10	ASSRDGNTIY
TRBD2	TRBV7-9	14	ASSPGTSGRAGEQY
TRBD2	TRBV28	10	ASGTSDNEQF
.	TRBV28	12	ASSLPRTNEKLF
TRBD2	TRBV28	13	ASSPLAETSYEQY
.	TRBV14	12	ASSPGQRNYGYT
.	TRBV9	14	ASSVEPSLGIETQY
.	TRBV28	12	ASSFQGSYNEQF
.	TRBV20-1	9	SVDIIYGYT
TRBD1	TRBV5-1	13	ASSQTGTGGLTEY
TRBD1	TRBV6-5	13	ASSGRGQVNTEAF
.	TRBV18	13	ASSPPGHVYNEQF
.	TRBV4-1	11	ASSLRDNYGYT